This T cell receptor beta chain was sequenced for a study of PD-L1 blockade in urothelial cancer. The method was immunoSEQ multiplex PCR; TCRdb's version includes in-frame clones alone and lacks a portion of them. The table lists under 70,000 clones, 81% of them singletons. This CDR3 has 14 amino acids. Germline V gives CDR1 SNHLY, CDR2 FYNNEI. The V gene lost 8 bases and the J gene lost 4 bases, with 17 bases spanning the gap. Sample time point: pretreatment peripheral blood. For each patient, 1 to 8 samples were obtained, pretreatment and on-treatment. This clonotype originated in a man in his 70s with urothelial cancer. The J gene is TRBJ1-2, the V gene TRBV2; possibly TRBD1 for D (6 bases). The source material was PBMCs, sampled around atezolizumab (anti-PD-L1) treatment. The CDR3 sequence: CASLGNRAAYGYTF. The CDR3 nucleotides read TGTGCCAGCTTAGGAAACAGGGCCGCCTATGGCTACACCTTC.